This T cell receptor beta chain was documented in a study of blood T cell repertoires in COVID-19. Across the whole study: From T cells, B-cell-depleted T cells, or PBMCs came the material, which was cDNA or gDNA.

As originally analysed: Reference gene primer amplification in the assay estimated nucleated cell counts. Profiled with immunoSEQ multiplex PCR; TCRdb holds only in-frame clones, not every one. The V and J calls and clone size are taken from that table; D and trimming were inferred from the DNA. Here the sample spans about 230,000 clones, 70% to 90% being singletons. Germline V gives CDR1 KGHSH, CDR2 LQKENI. J gave up 10 bases and V 6 bases, and 8 bases lay outside the gene matches. The CDR3 covers 14 residues. Sequenced material: PBMCs or T cells enriched from blood (not recorded which). This clonotype was obtained from a woman aged 35 to 49 with acute COVID-19. The rearrangement joins TRBV18 to TRBJ2-3; TRBD2 aligns across 12 bases. This CDR3 reads CASSATSGSYAQYF. In nucleotides, the CDR3 is TGTGCCAGCTCTGCGACTAGCGGGAGTTATGCGCAGTATTTT.